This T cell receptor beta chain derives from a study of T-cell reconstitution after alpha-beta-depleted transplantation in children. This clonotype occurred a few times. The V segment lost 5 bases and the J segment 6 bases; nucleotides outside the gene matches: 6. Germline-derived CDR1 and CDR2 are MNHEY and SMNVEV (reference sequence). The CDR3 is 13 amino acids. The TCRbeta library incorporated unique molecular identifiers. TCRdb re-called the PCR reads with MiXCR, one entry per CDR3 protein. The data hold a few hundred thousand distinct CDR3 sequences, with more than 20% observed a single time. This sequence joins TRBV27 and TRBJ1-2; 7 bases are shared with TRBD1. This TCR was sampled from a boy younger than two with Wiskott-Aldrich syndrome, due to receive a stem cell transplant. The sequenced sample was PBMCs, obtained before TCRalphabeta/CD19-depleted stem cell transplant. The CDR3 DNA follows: TGTGCCAGCAGTAGACAGGGTGTGGATGGCTACACCTTC. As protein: CASSRQGVDGYTF.